These 18 T cell receptor beta chains were sequenced from one sample in a study of blood T cells in healthy people across ages. Using a J-beta primer mix together with a sample-barcoded 5' primer, a second PCR was run for roughly 7 to 11 cycles. TCRdb analysed the 5' RACE reads with MiXCR anew, one entry per CDR3 protein. The sample lists around 780,000 distinct CDR3 sequences, about 26% seen once, with about 2.9% in the top ten. This same sample was also part of a study on T cells of mothers and their children.

The specimen was blood. All receptors derive from a boy aged 5-17 years in good health.

This clonotype was counted between two and nine times. CDR3 bases: TGCGCCAGCAGCCACGGGGGCGGGGGATATCAGCCCCAGCATTTT. The encoded protein is CASSHGGGGYQPQHF. The chain joins TRBV5-1 to TRBJ1-5; a possible D gene is TRBD1 (6 bases). V shed 4 bases and J shed 5 bases, with 16 bases lying between them. This CDR3 region has 15 residues. CDR1 and CDR2 (germline): SGHRS, YFSETQ.

This clonotype was detected only a few times. This chain uses TRBV5-1 with TRBJ2-5, with D tentatively TRBD1 (6 bases). The J call may be faulty, since TRBJ2-1 better matches the DNA end. The germline V gene encodes CDR1 SGHRS and CDR2 YFSETQ. This CDR3 contains 14 residues. The CDR3 DNA reads TGCGCCAGCAGCACCGACAGGTCAGACAATGAGCAGTTCTTC. Encoded protein: CASSTDRSDNEQFF.

The rearrangement links TRBV14 to TRBJ2-1; D is uncertain. The CDR3 has 12 amino acids. Between the trimmed V and J ends, which lost 4 bases and 5 bases, there was a span of 6 bases. Germline-derived CDR1 and CDR2 are SGHDN and FVKESK. The CDR3 DNA reads as TGTGCCAGCAGCCCCATACACAATGAGCAGTTCTTC. Translation gives CASSPIHNEQFF.

The chain combines TRBV19 with TRBJ1-5; a weak D match, TRBD1 (5 bases). CDR3 length equals 17 residues. Germline lookup yields CDR1 LNHDA and CDR2 SQIVND (reference sequence). Trimming removed 5 bases at V and 2 bases at J, with 19 bases between. The CDR3 region is CASSPQGRVGGNQPQHF. The CDR3 region has the DNA TGTGCCAGTAGTCCCCAAGGACGGGTGGGGGGCAATCAGCCCCAGCATTTT.

This clonotype was counted between two and nine times. This chain connects TRBV5-5 to TRBJ1-1, with D possibly TRBD1 on 5 matching bases. In germline, CDR1 is SGHKS, CDR2 YYEKEE (reference sequence). This CDR3 has 13 residues. Trimming stripped 3 bases from V and 3 bases from J, with 9 bases between. The CDR3 region has the DNA TGTGCCAGCAGCTCGGGGGGGTACACTGAAGCTTTCTTT. This encodes CASSSGGYTEAFF.

V and J are TRBV15 and TRBJ2-5; tentative D call: TRBD1 (5 bases). Germline-derived CDR1 and CDR2 are LNHNV and YYDKDF (reference sequence). V was clipped by 9 bases and J by 1 base, with 6 bases between them. CDR3 length: 11 amino acids. CDR3 in amino acids: CATGAQETQYF. In DNA form, the CDR3 reads TGTGCCACTGGGGCCCAAGAGACCCAGTACTTC. The full variable domain, rest sourced from reference TRBV15 and TRBJ2-5, is DAMVIQNPRYQVTQFGKPVTLSCSQTLNHNVMYWYQQKSSQAPKLLFHYYDKDFNNEADTPDNFQSRRPNTSFCFLDIRSPGLGDTAMYLCATGAQETQYFGPGTRLLVL.

The chain links TRBV7-3 to TRBJ2-1; D is possibly TRBD1 (5 bases). This CDR3 contains 15 residues. Between the trimmed V and J ends, which lost 1 base and 8 bases, there was a span of 15 bases. Germline CDR1 is SGHTA and CDR2 is FQGTGA. CDR3 residues: CASSLSGQGTDEQFF. The CDR3 DNA is TGTGCCAGCAGCTTAAGTGGGCAGGGTACCGATGAGCAGTTCTTC.

This clonotype appeared a few times. The chain is built from TRBV19 and TRBJ1-5, with D unresolved. The CDR3 contains 16 residues. Looked up from germline, CDR1 is LNHDA and CDR2 is SQIVND (reference sequence). V lost 8 bases and J 6 bases, leaving 23 bases between the germline ends. DNA for the CDR3: TGTGCCAGTTCTATGATGGGGTCGGGCTTGCGTCAGCCCCAGCATTTT. This codes for CASSMMGSGLRQPQHF. Supplemented by reference TRBV19 and TRBJ1-5, the full variable domain reads DGGITQSPKYLFRKEGQNVTLSCEQNLNHDAMYWYRQDPGQGLRLIYYSQIVNDFQKGDIAEGYSVSREKKESFPLTVTSAQKNPTAFYLCASSMMGSGLRQPQHFGDGTRLSIL.

V gene TRBV4-2 combines with J gene TRBJ2-7, with 7 bases that match TRBD1. CDR1 LGHNA and CDR2 YNFKEQ come from the germline V gene. The CDR3 covers 15 residues. V gave up 4 bases and J gave up 2 bases; unmatched junction bases: 8. CDR3 nucleotide sequence: TGTGCCAGCAGCCGTGACAGGGTCGGAGCCTACGAGCAGTACTTC. This gives the protein CASSRDRVGAYEQYF.

About this clonotype itself: An end of the junction does not agree with germline; a read error may underlie this. The rearrangement uses TRBV6-5 and TRBJ1-2; tentative D call: TRBD1 (6 bases). Germline CDR1 reads MNHEY; CDR2 reads SVGAGI. The CDR3 sequence is 15 residues long. The CDR3 loop is CVSSPSGVANYGYTF. CDR3 sequence (DNA): TGTGTCAGCAGTCCCTCAGGGGTGGCTAACTATGGCTACACCTTC.

This clonotype was seen only a few times. The chain is built from TRBV5-1 and TRBJ1-1; D uncertain. CDR1 is SGHRS and CDR2 is YFSETQ in the germline V gene. The CDR3 length is 13 residues. V lost 1 base and J 1 base, leaving 5 bases between the germline ends. The CDR3 loop is CASSLTWNTEAFF. CDR3 nucleotides: TGCGCCAGCAGCTTGACGTGGAACACTGAAGCTTTCTTT.

This chain joins TRBV9 and TRBJ2-1; 9 bases are a match to TRBD2. The J call may not be correct, given that the DNA end is closer to TRBJ2-5. CDR1 SGDLS and CDR2 YYNGEE come from the germline V gene. This CDR3 comprises 14 residues. This CDR3 reads CASSARLAEETQYF. Here the CDR3 DNA reads TGTGCCAGCAGCGCCAGACTAGCGGAAGAGACCCAGTACTTC.

The rearrangement uses TRBV12-3 or TRBV12-4 and TRBJ2-1; 11 nucleotides align to TRBD1. TRBJ2-5 matches the DNA end more closely, so the J call is doubtful. The CDR3 covers 15 residues. The CDR3, as DNA: TGTGCCAGCAGCCAAGGACAGGGGGCTAAGGAGACCCAGTACTTC. Protein: CASSQGQGAKETQYF.

The chain uses TRBV7-9 and TRBJ2-3; 7 bases are a match to TRBD1. CDR3 length: 15 residues. V was clipped by 0 bases and J by 4 bases; unmatched bases: 4. The germline V gene has CDR1 SEHNR and CDR2 FQNEAQ (reference sequence). CDR3 nucleotide sequence: TGTGCCAGCAGCTTAGCTCGACAGGGAGCAGATACGCAGTATTTT. Translating it yields CASSLARQGADTQYF.

The CDR3 region is CASTSAPIVDTQYF. For the CDR3, the DNA is TGTGCCAGCACCTCCGCGCCAATCGTTGATACGCAGTATTTT. The rearrangement joins TRBV7-9 to TRBJ2-3, with no clear D. V dropped 7 bases and J dropped 6 bases, with 17 bases sitting between them. CDR3 length equals 14 residues. Per germline, CDR1 SEHNR and CDR2 FQNEAQ (reference sequence).

The gene calls are TRBV7-2 and TRBJ2-3; 15 bases agree with TRBD2. V lost 3 bases to trimming and J lost 8 bases; unmatched junction nucleotides: 6. The length of the CDR3 is 16 residues. Germline V CDR1 and CDR2: SGHTA, FQGNSA. The CDR3 DNA reads TGTGCCAGCAGCTTTTCGACGGGACTAGCGGGGGGTACGCAGTATTTT. Translation: CASSFSTGLAGGTQYF.

The V and J genes are TRBV2 and TRBJ2-7, with unresolved D. The V end lost 3 bases, the J end lost 3 bases, and 12 bases lay between the germline ends. In germline, CDR1 is SNHLY, CDR2 FYNNEI. The CDR3 loop spans 14 amino acids. CDR3 region: CASSEFDSRYEQYF. The CDR3 nucleotides read TGTGCCAGCAGTGAGTTTGACTCCCGCTACGAGCAGTACTTC.

V gene TRBV24-1 combines with J gene TRBJ2-5, with TRBD2 identical over 7 bases. The length of the CDR3 is 14 residues. The junction had 5 bases not matched to a gene; V was cut back by 3 bases and J by 5 bases. Germline CDR1 reads KGHDR; CDR2 reads SFDVKD. CDR3 in amino acids: CATSDGGEEETQYF. CDR3 in DNA: TGTGCCACCAGTGATGGGGGGGAGGAGGAGACCCAGTACTTC.